What follows are 25 T cell receptor beta chains derived from one specimen sequenced in a study of cytomegalovirus exposure and HLA in healthy donors. 13 Jbeta primers and 60 Vbeta primers were used for the PCR. TCRdb's copy holds only in-frame clones and misses some; the assay was immunoSEQ multiplex PCR. The listing contains around 44,000 clones. The sequenced material came from PBMCs. These receptors all stem from a male donor in good health and CMV-seropositive.

V is TRBV23-1 and J is TRBJ1-2, with D possibly being TRBD1 (5 bases). TRBV23-1 is an open reading frame, and its role is uncertain. Trimming left V 0 bases short and J 8 bases short, with 13 bases between. The CDR3 loop spans 14 amino acids. Written as DNA, the CDR3 is TGCGCCAGCAGTCAATCGGGAGGGGCGCAGGGCTACACCTTC. Translation gives CASSQSGGAQGYTF.

The CDR3 bases are TGCGCCAGCAGCCAAGCGGGATTCCTCCTAGCGGGGGGGGACAAAGATACGCAGTATTTT. Residues: CASSQAGFLLAGGDKDTQYF. The chain employs TRBV4-3 and TRBJ2-3, with 12 nucleotides matching TRBD2. The germline V gene encodes CDR1 LGHNA and CDR2 YSLEER. J was trimmed by 5 bases and V by 1 base; bases with no gene match: 16. The CDR3 has 20 residues.

This chain uses TRBV5-1 with TRBJ2-7; 10 nucleotides align to TRBD1. The V gene's germline CDR1 is SGHRS and CDR2 YFSETQ. V shed 4 bases and J 4 bases; nucleotides not matched to a gene: 11. This CDR3 is built from 16 residues. The CDR3 bases are TGCGCCAGCAGCAGGGGGGGGACAGGGGAAACTTACGAGCAGTACTTC. Translating gives CASSRGGTGETYEQYF. Together with reference TRBV5-1 and TRBJ2-7, the CDR3 gives the full variable domain: KAGVTQTPRYLIKTRGQQVTLSCSPISGHRSVSWYQQTPGQGLQFLFEYFSETQRNKGNFPGRFSGRQFSNSRSEMNVSTLELGDSALYLCASSRGGTGETYEQYFGPGTRLTVT.

The chain combines TRBV30 with TRBJ1-4, with TRBD1 identical over 7 bases. The junction had 13 bases not matched to a gene; V was cut back by 4 bases and J by 2 bases. The CDR3 spans 17 residues. Germline CDR1 reads GTSNPN; CDR2 reads SVGIG (reference sequence). The CDR3 spells CAWTDRRNFRTNEKLFF. CDR3 DNA: TGTGCCTGGACGGACAGGCGGAATTTCAGGACTAATGAAAAACTGTTTTTT.

V gene TRBV5-6 combines with J gene TRBJ2-3; D ambiguous. V was pared by 4 bases and J by 6 bases, with 9 bases between. CDR3 size: 12 residues. CDR1 is SGHDT and CDR2 is YYEEEE in the germline V gene. The DNA of the CDR3 is TGTGCCAGCAGCGCGTGGTGGGATACGCAGTATTTT. It translates to CASSAWWDTQYF. Full variable domain (rest looked up from reference TRBV5-6 and TRBJ2-3): DAGVTQSPTHLIKTRGQQVTLRCSPKSGHDTVSWYQQALGQGPQFIFQYYEEEERQRGNFPDRFSGHQFPNYSSELNVNALLLGDSALYLCASSAWWDTQYFGPGTRLTVL.

The genes are TRBV19 and TRBJ1-4; D uncertain. The CDR3 has 15 amino acids. Trimming took 3 bases from V and 7 from J, leaving 15 bases between them. CDR1 and CDR2 from the germline V gene are LNHDA and SQIVND (reference sequence). This chain's CDR3 is CASSITGRVIEKLFF. CDR3 DNA: TGTGCCAGTAGTATCACCGGGCGGGTTATTGAAAAACTGTTTTTT. Full variable domain (remainder filled in from reference TRBV19 and TRBJ1-4): DGGITQSPKYLFRKEGQNVTLSCEQNLNHDAMYWYRQDPGQGLRLIYYSQIVNDFQKGDIAEGYSVSREKKESFPLTVTSAQKNPTAFYLCASSITGRVIEKLFFGSGTQLSVL.

The V and J genes are TRBV29-1 and TRBJ2-7, with 9 bases aligning to TRBD1. Germline trimming cut 4 bases from V and 5 bases from J; bases unmatched to any gene: 3. This CDR3 contains 12 residues. Germline assignment: CDR1 SQVTM and CDR2 ANQGSEA. CDR3 loop: CSVGGQGNEQYF. DNA for the CDR3: TGCAGCGTTGGGGGACAGGGAAACGAGCAGTACTTC.

V is TRBV30 and J is TRBJ1-6; possible D gene TRBD1, 5 bases. The CDR3 runs 14 residues. V lost 0 bases and J lost 7, with 10 bases in between. CDR1 GTSNPN and CDR2 SVGIG come from the germline V gene (reference sequence). The CDR3 is CAWSVWGGNSPLHF. CDR3 coding DNA: TGTGCCTGGAGTGTATGGGGGGGGAATTCACCCCTCCACTTT.

The chain employs TRBV7-9 and TRBJ1-1; D unclear. Germline V gene data show CDR1 as SEHNR and CDR2 as FQNEAQ (reference sequence). The CDR3 has 13 amino acids. The V end was cut by 0 bases, the J end by 0 bases, with 2 bases between. Here the CDR3 DNA reads TGTGCCAGCAGCTTAGCTATGAACACTGAAGCTTTCTTT. Translation gives CASSLAMNTEAFF.

The chain is built from TRBV4-3 and TRBJ2-5, with 8 bases fitting TRBD2. Per germline, CDR1 LGHNA and CDR2 YSLEER. The J segment lost 3 bases and the V segment lost 4 bases, leaving 7 bases of the junction unmatched. The CDR3 is 15 amino acids. The CDR3 DNA follows: TGCGCCAGCAGCCTGGCTCGGGGGGGGGAAGAGACCCAGTACTTC. Protein sequence: CASSLARGGEETQYF.

The CDR3 here is CAWIRAGTANTGELFF. DNA for the CDR3: TGTGCCTGGATCCGCGCAGGTACGGCGAACACCGGGGAGCTGTTTTTT. The chain carries TRBV30 and TRBJ2-2; D remains ambiguous. CDR3 length: 16 amino acids. Trimming removed 4 bases from V and 0 bases from J, with 15 bases in between. Germline V gene sequence: CDR1 GTSNPN, CDR2 SVGIG (reference sequence).

The CDR3 nucleotides read TGTGCCAGCAGCTTATCCCCGGACAGGATGGACGGCTACACCTTC. This encodes CASSLSPDRMDGYTF. The chain combines TRBV7-9 with TRBJ1-2, with 7 bases fitting TRBD1. V was clipped by 2 bases and J by 8 bases; unmatched bases: 11. Germline V CDR1 and CDR2: SEHNR, FQNEAQ (reference sequence). The CDR3 length is 15 residues.

This chain connects TRBV6-5 to TRBJ2-7, with D unresolved. The V and J ends lost 5 bases and 2 bases respectively, with 13 bases between them. The CDR3 covers 14 residues. From germline, CDR1 is MNHEY and CDR2 SVGAGI. CDR3 in DNA: TGTGCCAGCAGTGACCGGGTCCGTGCCTACGAGCAGTACTTC. Translated: CASSDRVRAYEQYF.

V gene TRBV18 combines with J gene TRBJ2-1; D is unresolved. V was pared by 3 bases and J by 5 bases, with 17 bases between. Germline loops: CDR1 KGHSH, CDR2 LQKENI. The CDR3 runs to 16 residues. CDR3 nucleotide sequence: TGTGCCAGCTCACCGCCCCTCCCCATTAGCCACAATGAGCAGTTCTTC. The encoded protein is CASSPPLPISHNEQFF.

The chain recombines TRBV4-1 with TRBJ2-5; TRBD1 agrees at 7 bases. The DNA matches TRBJ2-7 better at its end, which makes the J call doubtful. This CDR3 has 14 residues. Per germline, CDR1 MGHRA and CDR2 YSYEKL. This CDR3 reads CASSPWGQNYEQYF. CDR3 sequence (DNA): TGCGCCAGCAGCCCGTGGGGACAGAACTACGAGCAGTACTTC.

This chain connects TRBV15 to TRBJ1-1; 9 positions match TRBD1. CDR3 length: 14 amino acids. The V segment lost 4 bases and the J segment 1 base; nucleotides outside the gene matches: 1. Germline assignment: CDR1 LNHNV and CDR2 YYDKDF (reference sequence). The CDR3 DNA sequence: TGTGCCACCAGCAAGGGACAGGGGAACACTGAAGCTTTCTTT. This encodes CATSKGQGNTEAFF.

This rearrangement joins TRBV28 to TRBJ1-2, with 7 positions matching TRBD1. Germline V CDR1 and CDR2: MDHEN, SYDVKM. The trim removed 3 bases at V and 8 bases at J, leaving 12 bases unmatched. This CDR3 is 15 amino acids long. CDR3 nucleotide sequence: TGTGCCAGCAGTTTCCCCCCTGAGGGGGCTCAAGGCTACACCTTC. Residues: CASSFPPEGAQGYTF.

The chain carries TRBV19 and TRBJ2-2; TRBD1 aligns across 9 bases. CDR1 and CDR2 (germline): LNHDA, SQIVND (reference sequence). This CDR3 spans 15 amino acids. Trimming took 4 bases from V and 3 from J; bases not matched to a gene: 3. CDR3 nucleotides: TGTGCCAGTAGTAGGGGGGACAGGGACACCGGGGAGCTGTTTTTT. Translated: CASSRGDRDTGELFF.

The chain employs TRBV7-3 and TRBJ2-3; 15 positions match TRBD2. V shed 5 bases and J 4 bases; nucleotides not matched to a gene: 7. CDR3 length: 17 amino acids. Germline V gives CDR1 SGHTA, CDR2 FQGTGA. The CDR3 protein is CASSPGLAGGLSDTQYF. The DNA for the CDR3 is TGTGCCAGCAGCCCCGGACTAGCGGGGGGGCTCTCAGATACGCAGTATTTT.

The chain combines TRBV7-2 with TRBJ2-5; D not certain. Germline CDR1 SGHTA, CDR2 FQGNSA. CDR3 length equals 11 residues. Trimming removed 4 bases from V and 5 bases from J, with 5 bases in between. CDR3 loop: CASSSGETQYF. The CDR3 DNA is TGTGCCAGCAGCTCCGGGGAGACCCAGTACTTC.

The chain combines TRBV5-1 with TRBJ2-7, with 10 bases lining up with TRBD1. The ends lost 4 bases at V and 2 bases at J; junction bases unmatched: 6. CDR1 SGHRS and CDR2 YFSETQ come from the germline V gene. CDR3 length: 15 amino acids. The CDR3 reads CASSPQGQGPYEQYF. In DNA, the CDR3 is TGCGCCAGCAGCCCGCAGGGACAGGGGCCCTACGAGCAGTACTTC.

V gene TRBV9 combines with J gene TRBJ2-2; the match to TRBD2 covers 9 bases. CDR3 size: 15 residues. With 4 bases clipped from V and 0 bases from J, the junction kept 1 base outside the gene matches. From germline, CDR1 is SGDLS and CDR2 YYNGEE. This CDR3 reads CASSRLAANTGELFF. DNA of the CDR3: TGTGCCAGCAGCCGACTAGCGGCGAACACCGGGGAGCTGTTTTTT.

In DNA, the CDR3 is TGTGCCAGCAGCCAAGAAGGACAGCTAGAACAGCCCCAGCATTTT. Translating it yields CASSQEGQLEQPQHF. The chain combines TRBV4-2 with TRBJ1-5; tentative D call: TRBD1 (6 bases). The V end was cut by 0 bases, the J end by 7 bases, with 13 bases between. Germline-derived CDR1 and CDR2 are LGHNA and YNFKEQ. The CDR3 contains 15 residues.

The rearrangement joins TRBV27 to TRBJ2-3; unclear D gene. V was shortened by 8 bases and J by 3 bases, with 15 bases between the two germline ends. The CDR3 is 14 residues long. Germline CDR1 MNHEY, CDR2 SMNVEV (reference sequence). The CDR3 DNA follows: TGTGCCAGCGCCGCGTGGATAGCAACAGATACGCAGTATTTT. Protein product: CASAAWIATDTQYF.

The V call is TRBV10-3, the J call TRBJ2-7, with 10 bases identical to TRBD1. Unmatched junction bases numbered 6, after V lost 3 bases and J lost 4 bases. This CDR3 comprises 15 residues. The germline V gene encodes CDR1 ENHRY and CDR2 SYGVKD. This CDR3 is CAISEPTGGSYEQYF. The DNA for the CDR3 is TGTGCCATCAGTGAACCGACAGGGGGCTCTTACGAGCAGTACTTC.